The table lists the clone carrying this T cell receptor beta chain with a few counts. Its antigen remains unidentified. These data originate in a study of CD8 T cells in ankylosing spondylitis. Between the trimmed V and J ends, which lost 5 bases and 5 bases, there was a span of 10 bases. CDR3 length: 13 residues. Study-wide points: Ankylosing spondylitis blood appeared to be characterized by a TCR beta motif of several highly homologous variants.

TCRdb used MiXCR to reprocess the 5' RACE reads, holding one entry per CDR3 protein. This table holds almost 250,000 distinct CDR3 sequences, under 35% found once. The sequenced sample consisted of blood, either unsorted or a sorted T cell fraction (not recorded which). The chain recombines TRBV12-3 or TRBV12-4 with TRBJ1-5; no reliable D call. The clonotype originates from a male donor with ankylosing spondylitis or in good health (not recorded which). This chain's CDR3 is CASSPRDDQPQHF. CDR3 bases: TGTGCCAGCAGTCCCAGAGACGATCAGCCCCAGCATTTT.